This T cell receptor beta chain appears in the sequencing data of a study of blood T cells in healthy people across ages (dated by TCRdb to 2013 to 2016). Study-level background: In model experiments, roughly one uniquely barcoded TCR beta cDNA molecule per two T cells was captured by template switching. Using deep sequencing normalized with unique cDNA molecular identifiers, the study measured how TCR beta repertoire diversity changes with age. Donors were grouped into four age groups: young (average roughly 15 years), middle-aged (39), aged (around 62) and long-lived (around 82). Donors of different ages were randomly distributed across sequencing lanes to avoid experimental bias. For two donors (one aged 18 to 29 and one aged 80 or older), the study analyzed two additional independent replicas of 1 million unique cDNA reads from the same blood draw.

The protocol used for the library was 5' RACE. Data came from an Illumina HiSeq 2500. A second about 7 to 11 cycle PCR used a sample-barcoded 5' primer and a J-beta primer mix. A unique molecular identifier was introduced onto each TCR beta cDNA molecule by a template-switch 5' adaptor carrying 12 random nucleotides. Each sample yielded at least 2.5 million CDR3-containing paired-end reads. First-strand cDNA was synthesized from all RNA with the Mint cDNA synthesis kit, primed by a TRBC-specific oligonucleotide. Following uracil-DNA glycosylase treatment, all cDNA underwent a first 18-cycle PCR with the universal primers M1SS and BC2_uni_R. The source study handled its data this way. For normalization, 1 million high-quality reads, each with a distinct molecular identifier, were randomly selected from each sample. Instead of being binned into consensus sequences, reads that shared molecular identifiers were thrown out. MiTCR, run with a Q25 quality threshold and the strictest error-elimination algorithm, handled CDR3 identification, clonotype clustering and error correction. Lower-bound total TCR beta diversity was estimated with a nonparametric unseen species model using Euler transformation. TCRdb's own reprocessing of the public reads used fastp at Q25 and MiXCR and kept productive beta chains. CDR3 protein sequences are deduplicated, and each keeps its most common genes and DNA. The V and J calls follow TCRdb's processing rather than the paper's. This sample lists about 1.1 million distinct CDR3 sequences; around two fifths were detected once. Under 15% of the sample belongs to the ten largest clones.

Broader findings and caveats from the paper: As age increased, observed TCR beta diversity per million T cells dropped in a roughly linear way, and a significant reduction was already evident by age 40. Because the CMV infection status of the donors was unknown, age-related changes in expanded clonotypes may potentially have been confounded. Compared with the aged group, more naive CD4+ T cells, fewer expanded clones and increased TCR diversity were shown by the long-lived group, suggesting age selection. There was a strong correlation between observed TCR beta diversity and the percentage of naive T cells measured by flow cytometry. Estimates of total diversity based on one million sequenced T cells were considered lower bounds and underestimates. Bulk unsorted PBMC profiling prevented conclusive comparison of naive and antigen-experienced compartments.

As to this clonotype: Its antigen specificity is not known. The record has no base qualities; no much larger clone is one base away.

The approximately 41 donors, aged about 6 to 95 years, were systemically healthy Caucasian individuals from Russia. Each donor gave around 9.8 milliliters of peripheral blood, collected into EDTA-treated Vacutainer tubes. Ficoll-Paque density-gradient centrifugation was used to isolate PBMCs, with at least 6.5 million per sample. Trizol reagent was used to extract total RNA from PBMCs, with at least 5 micrograms per sample. For every donor, an aliquot of PBMCs went through flow cytometry to measure the percentages of naive CD45RAhigh/CD27high T cells. The germline V gene (reference sequence) provides CDR1 SEHNR and CDR2 FQNEAQ. Trimmed from V: 6 bases; trimmed from J: 9 bases; junction bases lacking a gene match: 12. There are 15 amino acids in the CDR3, from cysteine to phenylalanine inclusive. Of the read, only the CDR3 DNA is kept; its 45 bases are in frame from base 1.

The sample consisted of blood. The clonotype originates from a man younger than 35 in good health. Recombination linked TRBV7-9 to TRBJ2-1; 9 nucleotides in the junction match TRBD2. The nucleotides are TGTGCCAGCAGTTCCCCCGGGACTAGCAACAGTGAGCAGTTCTTC. Its coded protein is CASSSPGTSNSEQFF. Reference TRBV7-9 and TRBJ2-1 proteins supply the regions before and after the CDR3; the full variable domain is: DTGVSQNPRHKITKRGQNVTFRCDPISEHNRLYWYRQTLGQGPEFLTYFQNEAQLEKSRLLSDRFSAERPKGSFSTLEIQRTEQGDSAMYLCASSSPGTSNSEQFFGPGTRLTVL.